Listed here are 32 T cell receptor beta chains from one sample, sequenced in a study of tissue T cells after allogeneic stem cell transplantation. TCRdb's table, derived via immunoSEQ multiplex PCR, lists solely in-frame clones and lacks some. The sample consists of thousands of clones, 40% to 50% of them appearing once. The time point: mouse harvest day 14 after allogeneic transplant. Each mouse received 10^7 T-cell-depleted marrow cells plus 10^6 splenic CD5+ T cells by tail vein. Sequencing input: gut tissue. These receptors were collected from a female BALB/c mouse given C57BL/6 T cells with graft-versus-host disease after an allogeneic hematopoietic cell transplant.

For this clone: Mouse germline and gene names are used. The read terminates 1 residue ahead of where the CDR3 ends, so the germline J gene completes it. V usage is TRBV3 and J usage is TRBJ2-7; 9 nucleotides line up with TRBD2. Trimming took 4 bases from V and 0 from J; bases not matched to a gene: 4. Germline loops: CDR1 SNHLY, CDR2 FYNGKV (reference sequence). This CDR3 has 15 residues. The CDR3 reads CASSYGLGSSYEQYF. Partial CDR3 DNA: TGTGCCAGCAGCTACGGACTGGGGAGCTCCTATGAACAGTAC.

As concerns this clone: The genes are named according to mouse. The missing CDR3 end, 1 residue past where the read stops, is filled in from the germline J gene. The chain joins TRBV2 to TRBJ1-6; D is unresolved. TRBJ1-6 is marked as an open reading frame, function uncertain. The V end was cut by 0 bases, the J end by 0 bases, with 6 bases between. The CDR3 has 16 residues. CDR1 is LGHNA and CDR2 is YSYQKL in the germline V gene. The CDR3 DNA, read in part, is TGTGCCAGCAGCCAAGACAGAAATTCCTATAATTCGCCCCTCTAC. The encoded protein is CASSQDRNSYNSPLY. The full-length CDR3 reads as CASSQDRNSYNSPLYF.

Comment on this clone: The germline and genes are mouse ones. The read stops 1 residue short of the end of the CDR3; the missing end is completed from the germline J gene. Other DNA sequences in this sample translate to the same CDR3. J is TRBJ1-1 and V is TRBV26; D not certain. Looked up from germline, CDR1 is KGHPV and CDR2 is FQNQEV (reference sequence). The CDR3 runs 13 residues. The V end was cut by 3 bases, the J end by 0 bases, with 5 bases between. CDR3 amino acids: CASSLGANTEVFF. CDR3 DNA (partial): TGTGCCAGCAGTCTTGGGGCAAACACAGAAGTCTTC.

With respect to this clone: The listed genes are named as in mouse. The CDR3 reads CASSLSQGTEVFF. Partial CDR3 DNA: TGTGCCAGCAGTCTGTCACAGGGGACAGAAGTCTTC. This chain links TRBV26 with TRBJ1-1; TRBD1 matches 7 bases. The CDR3 end is not reached by the read, which stops 1 residue before it; the germline J gene fills it in. The J segment lost 5 bases and the V segment lost 0 bases, leaving 0 bases of the junction unmatched. CDR3 length equals 13 residues. CDR1 is KGHPV and CDR2 is FQNQEV in the germline V gene (reference sequence).

In the case of this clone: Genes and germline come from the mouse. The sequence runs out 1 residue before the end of the CDR3; the remainder is reconstructed from the germline J gene. The chain couples TRBV13-2 to TRBJ1-1, with D uncertain. Germline CDR1 and CDR2: NNHNN and SYGAGS (reference sequence). The ends were cut back, 1 base at V and 5 bases at J, with 6 bases in the middle. There are 12 residues in the CDR3. This CDR3 reads CASGDLWTEVFF. CDR3 DNA, as far as it was read: TGTGCCAGCGGTGATTTATGGACAGAAGTCTTC.

Details on this clone: Genes here carry mouse names. The CDR3 goes on 1 residue after the read ends, and that part is filled in from the germline J gene. The chain uses TRBV13-1 and TRBJ2-4; D is perhaps TRBD1 or TRBD2 (5 bases each). The CDR3 is made up of 13 amino acids. The germline V gene has CDR1 NSHNY and CDR2 SYGAGN. V lost 0 bases and J 4 bases, leaving 6 bases between the germline ends. The CDR3 bases that were read are TGTGCCAGCAGTGATGCGGGGGAAAACACCTTGTAC. As protein: CASSDAGENTLY. The whole CDR3 sequence is CASSDAGENTLYF.

A few counts support this clone. Gene labels here are mouse ones. The read stops 1 residue short of the end of the CDR3; the missing end is completed from the germline J gene. The J gene is TRBJ2-4, the V gene TRBV20; 10 positions agree with TRBD2. The CDR3 loop spans 15 amino acids. With V trimmed by 6 bases and J by 4 bases, 10 bases remained unmatched. The germline V gene has CDR1 GFQATS and CDR2 STVNSAI. CDR3 DNA, as far as it was read: TGTGGTGCCGACTGGGGGGCGCGGGGAGAAAACACCTTGTAC. Translation gives CGADWGARGENTLY. The entire CDR3 sequence reads CGADWGARGENTLYF. Combining the CDR3 with reference TRBV20 and TRBJ2-4 gives the whole variable domain GALVYQYPRRTICKSGTSMRMECQAVGFQATSVAWYRQSPQKTFELIALSTVNSAIKYEQNFTQEKFPISHPNLSFSSMTVLNAYLEDRGLYLCGADWGARGENTLYFGAGTRLSVL.

This clone was observed a few times. Mouse gene names and germline throughout. The CDR3 here is CASSDHRVLANSDYTF. The part of the CDR3 DNA that was read is TGTGCCAGCAGTGATCACAGGGTCCTTGCAAACTCCGACTACACC. J is TRBJ1-2 and V is TRBV13-3; perhaps TRBD1 as D (6 bases). The read terminates 1 residue before the CDR3 end, so the remaining end is supplied by the germline J gene. The CDR3 has 16 amino acids. The ends were cut back, 1 base at V and 0 bases at J, with 13 bases in the middle. Germline V gene lookup returns CDR1 NNHDY and CDR2 SYVADS.

In this sample, this clone turned up a few times. Mouse germline and gene names are used. The read comes to an end 1 residue before the CDR3 does, leaving the germline J gene to fill in the end. The chain combines TRBV19 with TRBJ1-1; no definite D call. This CDR3 has 12 residues. The germline V gene has CDR1 FNHDT and CDR2 SITEND (reference sequence). V lost 1 base and J lost 4, with 5 bases in between. CDR3 amino acids: CASSIQTTEVFF. CDR3 DNA, as far as it was read: TGTGCCAGCAGTATACAGACCACAGAAGTCTTC. The variable domain in full, with the rest retrieved from reference TRBV19 and TRBJ1-1, is GGIITQTPKFLIGQEGQKLTLKCQQNFNHDTMYWYRQDSGKGLRLIYYSITENDLQKGDLSEGYDASREKKSSFSLTVTSAQKNEMAVFLCASSIQTTEVFFGKGTRLTVV.

In the case of this clone: Gene names are the mouse ones. The read finishes 1 residue shy of the CDR3 end, and the germline J gene is used to complete it. The V gene is TRBV3, the J gene TRBJ2-7; 12 nucleotides agree with TRBD2. V lost 6 bases to trimming and J lost 2 bases; unmatched junction nucleotides: 8. The CDR3 contains 16 residues. CDR1 and CDR2 from the germline V gene are SNHLY and FYNGKV (reference sequence). The DNA read from the CDR3 is TGTGCCAGCAGTAGACTGGGGGGGCGCGGCCCCTATGAACAGTAC. It codes for CASSRLGGRGPYEQY. The CDR3 in its entirety is CASSRLGGRGPYEQYF. The full variable domain, rest sourced from reference TRBV3 and TRBJ2-7, is GPKVLQIPSHQIIDMGQMVTLNCDPVSNHLYFYWYKQILGQQMEFLVNFYNGKVMEKSKLFKDQFSVERPDGSYFTLKIQPTALEDSAVYFCASSRLGGRGPYEQYFGPGTRLTVL.

This clone was seen a few times. Gene labels here are mouse ones. The read stops 1 residue short of the end of the CDR3; the missing end is completed from the germline J gene. The chain recombines TRBV3 with TRBJ2-2, with D possibly TRBD1 on 7 matching bases. There are 15 residues in the CDR3. The germline V gene encodes CDR1 SNHLY and CDR2 FYNGKV (reference sequence). V lost 1 base and J lost 3, with 9 bases in between. The CDR3 is CASSLEGADTGQLYF. The DNA read from the CDR3 is TGTGCCAGCAGCTTAGAGGGGGCGGACACCGGGCAGCTCTAC.

About this clone: The germline and genes are mouse ones. The DNA ends 1 residue before the CDR3 does, and the rest of the CDR3 is filled in from the germline J gene. The chain has TRBV4 and TRBJ2-5; 10 bases align to TRBD1. Germline V CDR1 and CDR2: LGHDT, YNNKQL (reference sequence). The V segment lost 5 bases and the J segment 4 bases; nucleotides outside the gene matches: 3. This CDR3 is 14 amino acids long. Partial CDR3 DNA: TGTGCCAGCAGCCGGGACAGGGGAAAAGACACCCAGTAC. Its translation is CASSRDRGKDTQY. The complete CDR3 protein is CASSRDRGKDTQYF.

Points on this clone: Gene names denote mouse genes. The read finishes 1 residue shy of the CDR3 end, and the germline J gene is used to complete it. The chain uses TRBV26 and TRBJ2-7; D is perhaps TRBD1 (6 bases). The CDR3 sequence is 13 residues long. From germline, CDR1 is KGHPV and CDR2 FQNQEV (reference sequence). The V end was cut by 3 bases, the J end by 2 bases, with 8 bases between. CDR3 protein: CASSLGTTYEQYF. The DNA read from the CDR3 is TGTGCCAGCAGTCTTGGGACAACCTATGAACAGTAC.

By share of the sample, this clone is large. Each gene name is a mouse one. From the germline J gene comes the end of the CDR3, since the read stops 1 residue before it. This sequence joins TRBV3 and TRBJ2-7; D is uncertain. Germline V gene sequence: CDR1 SNHLY, CDR2 FYNGKV (reference sequence). V lost 8 bases and J lost 4, with 9 bases in between. The CDR3 is 11 amino acids. The DNA read from the CDR3 is TGTGCCAGCTCCGGCAGTTATGAACAGTAC. Its translation is CASSGSYEQY. The whole CDR3 protein is CASSGSYEQYF.

This clone has just a few counts. Genes and germline come from the mouse. The sequenced CDR3 bases are TGTGCCTGGAGGGACTGGGGGAGCTCCTATGAACAGTAC. This sequence encodes CAWRDWGSSYEQY. Given in full, the CDR3 is CAWRDWGSSYEQYF. This chain uses TRBV31 with TRBJ2-7, with 10 bases aligning to TRBD2. The observed sequence ends 1 residue before the CDR3 terminus, with the missing tail filled in from the germline J gene. The germline CDR1 and CDR2 sequences are GKSSPN and SITVG. The ends lost 3 bases at V and 0 bases at J; junction bases unmatched: 2. The CDR3 sequence is 14 residues long.

This clone counts as medium-sized. Gene labels here are mouse ones. The sequence runs out 1 residue before the end of the CDR3; the remainder is reconstructed from the germline J gene. The V call is TRBV19, the J call TRBJ2-7, with 9 nucleotides matching TRBD2. V lost 2 bases, J lost 5 bases, and 2 bases stayed unmatched. Germline CDR1 and CDR2: FNHDT and SITEND (reference sequence). This CDR3 region has 13 residues. The sequenced part of the CDR3 DNA is TGTGCCAGCAGTATTGGGGGGGCGAATGAACAGTAC. Translated: CASSIGGANEQY. The whole CDR3 sequence reads CASSIGGANEQYF.

As to this clone: Any gene name here is a mouse gene name. The read falls 1 residue short of the CDR3 end, and the missing part is taken from the germline J gene. The J gene is TRBJ2-4, the V gene TRBV3; TRBD1 is a possible D gene (6 bases). The CDR3 length is 14 residues. The germline V and J ends were trimmed by 2 bases and 2 bases, with 8 bases remaining between them. In germline, CDR1 is SNHLY, CDR2 FYNGKV (reference sequence). CDR3 loop: CASSLRDNQNTLYF. Incomplete CDR3 DNA: TGTGCCAGCAGCTTAAGGGACAATCAAAACACCTTGTAC.

A few counts support this clone. Here the gene names and germline are mouse. The DNA ends 1 residue before the CDR3 does, and the rest of the CDR3 is filled in from the germline J gene. The V call is TRBV12-1, the J call TRBJ2-1, with 13 nucleotides matching TRBD2. This CDR3 has 16 amino acids. Germline lookup yields CDR1 SGHSN and CDR2 HYEKVE. The trim removed 4 bases at V and 3 bases at J, leaving 5 bases unmatched. The CDR3 is CASSGLGGRGYAEQFF. The sequenced part of the CDR3 DNA is TGTGCCAGCTCCGGACTGGGGGGGCGAGGCTATGCTGAGCAGTTC.

As regards this clone: The genes are named according to mouse. The CDR3 is cut off 1 residue early in the read; its end comes from the germline J gene. This chain links TRBV13-3 with TRBJ2-7; TRBD2 agrees at 7 bases. The CDR3 runs 13 residues. With 1 base clipped from V and 2 bases from J, the junction kept 0 bases outside the gene matches. The germline gives CDR1 NNHDY, CDR2 SYVADS. CDR3 DNA, as far as it was read: TGTGCCAGCAGTGATCTGGGGGCCTATGAACAGTAC. Translated: CASSDLGAYEQY. The full CDR3 reads CASSDLGAYEQYF.

About this clone: Gene names and germline match the mouse. CDR3 sequence: CASSTTGSNTGQLYF. CDR3 DNA, as far as it was read: TGTGCCAGCAGCACGACAGGGTCAAACACCGGGCAGCTCTAC. The rearrangement uses TRBV3 and TRBJ2-2; TRBD1 agrees at 7 bases. Sequencing ends 1 residue short of the CDR3 end; the germline J gene provides the rest. Per germline, CDR1 SNHLY and CDR2 FYNGKV (reference sequence). The CDR3 is 15 residues long. The J segment lost 0 bases and the V segment lost 5 bases, leaving 3 bases of the junction unmatched.

Worth noting for this clone: Here the gene names and germline are mouse. The read terminates 1 residue before the CDR3 end, so the remaining end is supplied by the germline J gene. The J gene is TRBJ1-1, the V gene TRBV15; possible D gene TRBD1, 5 bases. The V and J ends lost 6 bases and 0 bases respectively, with 11 bases between them. The CDR3 length is 14 residues. The V gene's germline CDR1 is SGHND and CDR2 FRSKSL. The CDR3 DNA, read in part, is TGTGCCAGCAGCCGGACAACTGCAAACACAGAAGTCTTC. Residues: CASSRTTANTEVF. The entire CDR3 is CASSRTTANTEVFF.

As to this clone: Genes and germline are mouse. The CDR3 sequence is CASSPRDRRRAETLYF. Incomplete CDR3 DNA: TGTGCCAGCAGTCCACGGGACAGAAGGAGGGCAGAAACGCTGTAT. J is TRBJ2-3 and V is TRBV26; TRBD1 agrees at 7 bases. The read gets to within 1 residue of the CDR3 end, and the germline J gene fills in the rest. This CDR3 is 16 amino acids long. Losses at the gene ends were 4 bases for V and 3 bases for J; bases not matched to a gene: 10. Germline CDR1 is KGHPV and CDR2 is FQNQEV (reference sequence).

This clone was found a few times. The genes and germline here are from mouse. The read gets to within 1 residue of the CDR3 end, and the germline J gene fills in the rest. V is TRBV24 and J is TRBJ2-5; D may be TRBD1 (6 bases). There are 13 residues in the CDR3. Germline V lookup: CDR1 KGHTA, CDR2 FRNEEI. The V gene lost 4 bases and the J gene lost 4 bases, with 9 bases spanning the gap. The sequenced part of the CDR3 DNA is TGTGCCAGCAGTCGCGGGACAAAAGACACCCAGTAC. Its protein product is CASSRGTKDTQY. The whole CDR3 sequence reads CASSRGTKDTQYF.

This clone showed up just a few times. Any gene name here is a mouse gene name. The read falls 1 residue short of the CDR3 end, and the missing part is taken from the germline J gene. The V and J genes are TRBV5 and TRBJ1-6; D ambiguous. TRBJ1-6 is known as an ORF, though its function is uncertain. The CDR3 spans 15 residues. Germline-derived CDR1 and CDR2 are LGHNA and YNLKQL (reference sequence). The V gene lost 4 bases and the J gene lost 1 base, with 8 bases spanning the gap. The CDR3 loop reads CASSPGKSYNSPLYF. The CDR3 bases that were read are TGTGCCAGCAGCCCCGGGAAATCCTATAATTCGCCCCTCTAC.

With regard to this clone: Genes and germline are mouse. The read comes to an end 1 residue before the CDR3 does, leaving the germline J gene to fill in the end. V and J are TRBV12-2 and TRBJ2-5; D is perhaps TRBD1 or TRBD2 (5 bases each). This CDR3 comprises 13 residues. Germline CDR1 SGHLS, CDR2 HYDKME. Trimming took 0 bases from V and 5 from J, leaving 8 bases between them. CDR3 DNA, as far as it was read: TGTGCCAGCTCTCTCGGGGCTCGAGACACCCAGTAC. It specifies CASSLGARDTQY. The entire CDR3 protein reads CASSLGARDTQYF.

Regarding this clone: This sequence may be a read error, since a much larger clone differs from it by one base. Genes here carry mouse names. The read ends 1 residue before the CDR3 terminus; that terminus is restored from the germline J gene. In the same sample, other DNA sequences code for this CDR3. The rearrangement links TRBV12-2 to TRBJ2-7, with 14 bases that match TRBD2. The ends lost 2 bases at V and 7 bases at J; junction bases unmatched: 3. This CDR3 spans 14 amino acids. Germline V gene sequence: CDR1 SGHLS, CDR2 HYDKME. The sequenced CDR3 bases are TGTGCCAGCTCTCCGGGACTGGGGGGGCGAGAACAGTAC. It yields the protein CASSPGLGGREQY. Given in full, the CDR3 is CASSPGLGGREQYF.

Concerning this clone: Gene names and germline refer to mouse. Read coverage stops 1 residue before the CDR3 terminus; the germline J gene supplies the remainder. J is TRBJ2-7 and V is TRBV26, with 7 bases lining up with TRBD1. V shed 2 bases, J shed 5 bases, and the junction held 0 bases outside the gene matches. Germline values: CDR1 KGHPV, CDR2 FQNQEV (reference sequence). This CDR3 contains 12 residues. CDR3: CASSLDRDEQYF. The covered CDR3 bases are TGTGCCAGCAGTCTGGACAGGGATGAACAGTAC.

In its sample, this clone was seen once. The listed genes are named as in mouse. Read coverage stops 1 residue before the CDR3 terminus; the germline J gene supplies the remainder. This chain connects TRBV3 to TRBJ1-6; D may be TRBD1 (5 bases). TRBJ1-6 counts as an open reading frame of uncertain function. This CDR3 has 13 amino acids. Germline lookup yields CDR1 SNHLY and CDR2 FYNGKV (reference sequence). Deletions cut 4 bases from V and 7 bases from J, with 8 bases between. CDR3 bases read: TGTGCCAGCAGCTCGACAGTCAATTCGCCCCTCTAC. Amino acids: CASSSTVNSPLY. The full CDR3 protein reads CASSSTVNSPLYF.

As for this clone: Here the gene names and germline are mouse. The CDR3 end falls 1 residue outside the read, so it is completed with the germline J gene. The chain is built from TRBV31 and TRBJ2-5; 7 bases are shared with TRBD2. CDR1 GKSSPN and CDR2 SITVG come from the germline V gene. This CDR3 has 16 amino acids. Losses at the gene ends were 1 base for V and 0 bases for J; bases not matched to a gene: 7. CDR3 protein: CAWSPRLGRNQDTQYF. The sequenced part of the CDR3 DNA is TGTGCCTGGAGTCCCCGACTGGGTCGTAACCAAGACACCCAGTAC.

Only a few counts were recorded for this clone. Genes and germline come from the mouse. The read gets to within 1 residue of the CDR3 end, and the germline J gene fills in the rest. The sample carries other DNA sequences with the same CDR3. The V and J genes are TRBV26 and TRBJ2-5; D unclear. This CDR3 has 11 residues. Between the trimmed V and J ends, which lost 3 bases and 2 bases, there was a span of 0 bases. Germline CDR1 and CDR2: KGHPV and FQNQEV (reference sequence). CDR3 DNA, as far as it was read: TGTGCCAGCAGTCTCCAAGACACCCAGTAC. It encodes CASSLQDTQY. The whole CDR3 protein is CASSLQDTQYF.

On this clone itself: The gene symbols are mouse symbols. CDR3 region: CASSFMGSSGNTLYF. The sequenced CDR3 bases are TGTGCCAGCAGTTTCATGGGATCTTCTGGAAATACGCTCTAT. This chain uses TRBV15 with TRBJ1-3; D remains unclear. The read terminates 1 residue ahead of where the CDR3 ends, so the germline J gene completes it. The CDR3 is 15 residues long. Germline V lookup: CDR1 SGHND, CDR2 FRSKSL. The V gene lost 3 bases and the J gene lost 0 bases, with 9 bases spanning the gap.

Comments on this clone: Gene names and germline refer to mouse. From the germline J gene comes the end of the CDR3, since the read stops 1 residue before it. The V gene is TRBV12-2, the J gene TRBJ2-7; 12 nucleotides agree with TRBD2. The J segment lost 0 bases and the V segment lost 4 bases, leaving 6 bases of the junction unmatched. The CDR3 is made up of 16 amino acids. CDR1 and CDR2 (germline): SGHLS, HYDKME. The CDR3 sequence is CASSHGTGGISYEQYF. CDR3 DNA (partial): TGTGCCAGCTCCCATGGGACTGGGGGGATCTCCTATGAACAGTAC. The variable domain in full, with the rest retrieved from reference TRBV12-2 and TRBJ2-7, is NSGVVQSPRYIIKGKGERSILKCIPISGHLSVAWYQQTQGQELKFFIQHYDKMERDKGNLPSRFSVQQFDDYHSEMNMSALELEDSAVYFCASSHGTGGISYEQYFGPGTRLTVL.